A single sample gave rise to the 2 T cell receptor beta chains below, sequenced in a study of blood T cell repertoires in COVID-19. Profiled with immunoSEQ multiplex PCR; TCRdb holds only in-frame clones, not every one. Of roughly 110,000 clones in the sample, 88% were seen once. The specimen was peripheral blood. These receptors came from a man over 45 with active or convalescent COVID-19.

The chain joins TRBV12-3 or TRBV12-4 to TRBJ2-7; D possibly corresponds to TRBD2 (5 bases). The CDR3 spans 13 residues. Trimming pared 6 bases from V and 3 bases from J, leaving 12 bases between. The CDR3 region has the DNA TGTGCCAGCAGGACGAGTGCGGGCTACGAGCAGTACTTC. Residues: CASRTSAGYEQYF.

The chain is built from TRBV9 and TRBJ1-5, with no clear D. V lost 0 bases and J 4 bases, leaving 8 bases between the germline ends. Looked up from germline, CDR1 is SGDLS and CDR2 is YYNGEE. The CDR3 extends over 14 amino acids. The CDR3 sequence is CASSVGPGNQPQHF. The CDR3, as DNA: TGTGCCAGCAGCGTAGGCCCGGGGAATCAGCCCCAGCATTTT.